The 8 T cell receptor beta chains presented below share a single source sample, sequenced in a study of early stage breast cancer tumors. The data were produced by immunoSEQ multiplex PCR, yet TCRdb's version contains in-frame clones alone and is incomplete. The sample includes over 25,000 clones, 80% of them seen just once. Input material: blood. The receptors were gathered from a person between 55 and 69 years old with breast cancer.

The chain joins TRBV9 to TRBJ2-5; D call uncertain. CDR3 size: 13 residues. Trimming left V 0 bases short and J 3 bases short, with 6 bases between. Per the germline V gene, CDR1 is SGDLS and CDR2 is YYNGEE. In DNA, the CDR3 is TGTGCCAGCAGCGTAGACGGTAAAGAGACCCAGTACTTC. As protein: CASSVDGKETQYF.

V is TRBV7-2 and J is TRBJ2-1; TRBD2 might be the D (5 bases). CDR1 SGHTA and CDR2 FQGNSA come from the germline V gene. The ends were cut back, 0 bases at V and 13 bases at J, with 13 bases in the middle. The CDR3 runs to 13 residues. The CDR3 DNA reads TGTGCCAGCAGCTTAGCGCGGGTGAGGGAACAGTTCTTC. Amino acid sequence: CASSLARVREQFF.

The rearrangement joins TRBV4-3 to TRBJ2-5, with D perhaps matching TRBD1 (5 bases). There are 16 residues in the CDR3. With 1 base removed from V and 9 bases from J, the gap between germline ends came to 21 bases. Germline-derived CDR1 and CDR2 are LGHNA and YSLEER. The CDR3 sequence is CASSQGRGWQGRAQYF. CDR3 coding DNA: TGCGCCAGCAGCCAAGGTCGAGGCTGGCAGGGCCGGGCCCAGTACTTC.

The chain links TRBV6-1 to TRBJ1-5, with D uncertain. Trimming took 4 bases from V and 0 from J, leaving 10 bases between them. Germline-derived CDR1 and CDR2 are MNHNS and SASEGT. The CDR3 runs 15 residues. The CDR3 spells CASSVWAYSNQPQHF. The CDR3 nucleotides read TGTGCCAGCAGTGTCTGGGCATATAGCAATCAGCCCCAGCATTTT.

The chain is built from TRBV19 and TRBJ2-3; a weak D match, TRBD2 (6 bases). This CDR3 region has 12 residues. V was clipped by 8 bases and J by 4 bases, with 10 bases between them. CDR1 and CDR2 from the germline V gene are LNHDA and SQIVND (reference sequence). CDR3 sequence: CASGRTPDTQYF. The CDR3 bases are TGTGCCAGTGGGAGGACACCAGATACGCAGTATTTT.

V and J are TRBV2 and TRBJ2-1, with D possibly being TRBD1 (6 bases). Germline CDR1 SNHLY, CDR2 FYNNEI. The CDR3 is 15 residues long. Trimming shortened V by 6 bases and J by 0 bases, and 12 bases separated the two germline ends. CDR3 region: CASRATGSSYNEQFF. The CDR3 nucleotides are TGTGCCAGCAGGGCTACAGGGAGCTCCTACAATGAGCAGTTCTTC.

The chain links TRBV29-1 to TRBJ1-1; possible D gene TRBD1, 5 bases. Germline CDR1 and CDR2: SQVTM and ANQGSEA. Trimming shortened V by 5 bases and J by 4 bases, and 11 bases separated the two germline ends. The CDR3 extends over 12 amino acids. CDR3 loop: CSVYQGGTEAFF. The CDR3 DNA is TGCAGCGTTTACCAGGGCGGCACTGAAGCTTTCTTT.

This chain uses TRBV19 with TRBJ2-7; 10 bases align to TRBD2. This CDR3 spans 15 amino acids. With 4 bases clipped from V and 4 bases from J, the junction kept 7 bases outside the gene matches. Per the germline V gene, CDR1 is LNHDA and CDR2 is SQIVND (reference sequence). For the CDR3, the DNA is TGTGCCAGTAGTACCGGGCTAGCGGGAGTATACGAGCAGTACTTC. Translated: CASSTGLAGVYEQYF. Based on the CDR3 plus reference TRBV19 and TRBJ2-7, the full variable domain is DGGITQSPKYLFRKEGQNVTLSCEQNLNHDAMYWYRQDPGQGLRLIYYSQIVNDFQKGDIAEGYSVSREKKESFPLTVTSAQKNPTAFYLCASSTGLAGVYEQYFGPGTRLTVT.